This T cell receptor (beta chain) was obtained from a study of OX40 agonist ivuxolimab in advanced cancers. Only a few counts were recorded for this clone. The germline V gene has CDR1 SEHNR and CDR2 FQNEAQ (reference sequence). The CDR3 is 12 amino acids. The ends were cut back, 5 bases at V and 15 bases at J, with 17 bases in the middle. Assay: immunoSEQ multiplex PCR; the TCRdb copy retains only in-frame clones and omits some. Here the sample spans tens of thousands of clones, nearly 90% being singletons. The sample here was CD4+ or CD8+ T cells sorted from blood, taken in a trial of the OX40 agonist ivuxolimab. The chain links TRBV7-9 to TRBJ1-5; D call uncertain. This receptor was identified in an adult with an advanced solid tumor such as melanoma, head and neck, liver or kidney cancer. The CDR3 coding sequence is TGTGCCAGCAGCGATGGCTCACCGGGAGCGCATTTT. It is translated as CASSDGSPGAHF. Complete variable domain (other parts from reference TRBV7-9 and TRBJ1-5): DTGVSQNPRHKITKRGQNVTFRCDPISEHNRLYWYRQTLGQGPEFLTYFQNEAQLEKSRLLSDRFSAERPKGSFSTLEIQRTEQGDSAMYLCASSDGSPGAHFGDGTRLSIL.